This TCR beta chain was sequenced in a study of T-cell memory formation after mild COVID-19. Study conclusions and caveats: Clones that got smaller from day 15 to 85 had even CD4/CD8, while clones growing later tipped toward CD4+.

CDR1 is MGHRA, CDR2 YSYEKL, per germline. With V trimmed by 2 bases and J by 4 bases, 6 bases remained unmatched. The CDR3 runs to 16 residues. It was 5'RACE with constant-segment primers that produced the TCR alpha and TCR beta cDNA libraries, which carried sample barcodes and UMIs. Each CDR3 protein gets one entry after TCRdb re-called the 5' RACE reads with MiXCR. In the table there are over 150,000 distinct CDR3 sequences, 20% to 25% of which are singletons. The sample holds a few counts of this clonotype. Its antigen is not identified. The chain is built from TRBV4-1 and TRBJ2-3; 10 bases map to TRBD2. The sample consisted of PBMCs or a T cell subset sorted from them (not recorded which). The receptor was isolated from an adult woman who had mild COVID-19 (a few samples of this study predate the infection). Cell type and time point are not known. The CDR3 region is CASSQQRGGLSDTQYF. In nucleotides, the CDR3 is TGCGCCAGCAGCCAACAGCGGGGGGGCCTCTCAGATACGCAGTATTTT.